These 16 T cell receptor beta chains came from one sample sequenced in a study of cytomegalovirus exposure and HLA in healthy donors. Primers included in the PCR were 60 Vbeta and 13 Jbeta primers. The assay was immunoSEQ multiplex PCR, and TCRdb's table has in-frame clones only and misses some. The sample records over 90,000 clones, 50% to 80% being singletons. Material for sequencing was PBMCs. The receptors originated from a man aged 60 to 69 in good health and CMV-seronegative.

The chain recombines TRBV6-4 with TRBJ2-1; 7 bases map to TRBD2. The CDR3 runs to 15 residues. CDR1 and CDR2 (germline): MRHNA, SNTAGT. The ends lost 7 bases at V and 4 bases at J; junction bases unmatched: 10. The CDR3 DNA follows: TGTGCCAGCACGACCTTTAGCGGGTTTTACAATGAGCAGTTCTTC. Its protein is CASTTFSGFYNEQFF.

V gene TRBV2 combines with J gene TRBJ1-1, with D perhaps TRBD1 (6 bases). Germline lookup yields CDR1 SNHLY and CDR2 FYNNEI. V lost 6 bases and J lost 7, with 12 bases in between. The CDR3 extends over 12 amino acids. The CDR3 DNA follows: TGTGCCAGCAGGGTGGAAGGGGGTGAAGCTTTCTTT. Translation gives CASRVEGGEAFF.

This clone was counted ten times or more. The chain joins TRBV5-4 to TRBJ2-7, with D maybe TRBD2 (6 bases). The germline V and J ends were trimmed by 1 base and 5 bases, with 16 bases remaining between them. Germline V CDR1 and CDR2: SGHNT, YYREEE (reference sequence). This CDR3 region has 15 residues. The CDR3 nucleotides read TGTGCCAGCAGCTTGCGGGCCTCGGGGGTAAACGAGCAGTACTTC. Its protein is CASSLRASGVNEQYF.

The chain joins TRBV18 to TRBJ1-1; D unclear. V lost 3 bases to trimming and J lost 7 bases, with 12 bases between them. This CDR3 contains 13 residues. CDR1 KGHSH and CDR2 LQKENI come from the germline V gene. The DNA of the CDR3 is TGTGCCAGCTCACCGAACTCGCCCGGTGAAGCTTTCTTT. Its protein product is CASSPNSPGEAFF.

This sequence joins TRBV5-1 and TRBJ2-3, with 14 bases that match TRBD2. In germline, CDR1 is SGHRS, CDR2 YFSETQ. The CDR3 runs to 17 residues. V lost 4 bases and J lost 7; bases outside the gene matches: 11. CDR3 nucleotides: TGCGCCAGCAGCACTGGATCGGGACTAGCGGGAGTGAATACGCAGTATTTT. Its protein product is CASSTGSGLAGVNTQYF.

The rearrangement uses TRBV15 and TRBJ1-1; tentative D call: TRBD1 (5 bases). Deletions cut 2 bases from V and 6 bases from J, with 13 bases between. The CDR3 sequence is 14 residues long. Germline V CDR1 and CDR2: LNHNV, YYDKDF (reference sequence). CDR3 DNA sequence: TGTGCCACCAGCAGATCTGGGGGGTTCGCTGAAGCTTTCTTT. This gives the protein CATSRSGGFAEAFF.

The chain recombines TRBV18 with TRBJ2-1, with D possibly matching TRBD1 (6 bases). V was cut by 8 bases and J by 0 bases, with 17 bases left in between. This CDR3 contains 16 residues. Germline CDR1 is KGHSH and CDR2 is LQKENI. CDR3 amino acids: CASQGRGGSSYNEQFF. In DNA, the CDR3 is TGTGCCAGCCAGGGGCGAGGGGGAAGCTCCTACAATGAGCAGTTCTTC.

The chain combines TRBV28 with TRBJ1-1; unclear D gene. Germline values: CDR1 MDHEN, CDR2 SYDVKM. This CDR3 is built from 13 residues. Trimming took off 5 bases at V and 7 bases at J, with 14 bases between the two ends. CDR3 nucleotide sequence: TGTGCCAGCAGTCCCCCAACAAGTTTTGAAGCTTTCTTT. This translates into CASSPPTSFEAFF.

This chain links TRBV9 with TRBJ2-1; 9 positions agree with TRBD2. Looked up from germline, CDR1 is SGDLS and CDR2 is YYNGEE. V was clipped by 4 bases and J by 4 bases; unmatched bases: 12. CDR3 length equals 17 residues. The CDR3 loop reads CASSFATAGGPYNEQFF. The CDR3 DNA follows: TGTGCCAGCAGCTTCGCCACGGCGGGGGGGCCATACAATGAGCAGTTCTTC.

This clone was seen a few times. The V call is TRBV4-2, the J call TRBJ2-1, with a possible D match to TRBD1 (6 bases). Germline V gene sequence: CDR1 LGHNA, CDR2 YNFKEQ. This CDR3 is 15 amino acids long. Trimming removed 0 bases at V and 3 bases at J, with 9 bases between. This CDR3 reads CASSQDKGDYNEQFF. The DNA for the CDR3 is TGTGCCAGCAGCCAAGATAAGGGGGACTACAATGAGCAGTTCTTC.

This rearrangement joins TRBV28 to TRBJ1-2; TRBD1 might be the D (5 bases). The CDR3 runs to 15 residues. Trimming stripped 6 bases from V and 2 bases from J, with 16 bases between. Germline V CDR1 and CDR2: MDHEN, SYDVKM. In DNA form, the CDR3 reads TGTGCCAGCAGCCCGCCGGGGGGGGAGAACTATGGCTACACCTTC. Amino acids: CASSPPGGENYGYTF.

This chain links TRBV7-3 with TRBJ2-5; TRBD1 matches at 9 bases. The CDR3 is made up of 13 amino acids. Germline assignment: CDR1 SGHTA and CDR2 FQGTGA. V lost 4 bases and J lost 4; bases outside the gene matches: 1. The CDR3 here is CASSSGQGETQYF. In nucleotides, the CDR3 is TGTGCCAGCAGCTCGGGACAGGGAGAGACCCAGTACTTC.

This sequence joins TRBV2 and TRBJ1-2; TRBD1 aligns across 7 bases. Trimming cost V 1 base and J 5 bases; bases outside gene matches: 4. There are 14 residues in the CDR3. Germline V gene lookup returns CDR1 SNHLY and CDR2 FYNNEI. CDR3 nucleotide sequence: TGTGCCAGCAGTGAAGAGGGGGCCGGGTATGGCTACACCTTC. Protein sequence: CASSEEGAGYGYTF.

V and J are TRBV2 and TRBJ1-4; D gene unclear. Trimming removed 6 bases at V and 1 base at J, with 9 bases between. CDR3 length: 14 residues. The germline gives CDR1 SNHLY, CDR2 FYNNEI. CDR3 nucleotides: TGTGCCAGCAGGGCCTCAATAACTAATGAAAAACTGTTTTTT. Protein: CASRASITNEKLFF.

This clone was picked up a small number of times. The gene calls are TRBV5-5 and TRBJ1-5, with D tentatively TRBD1 (5 bases). The CDR3 spans 17 residues. Germline CDR1 reads SGHKS; CDR2 reads YYEKEE (reference sequence). V lost 1 base, J lost 0 bases, and 14 bases lay in between. CDR3 in amino acids: CASSLYGEGYSNQPQHF. CDR3 coding DNA: TGTGCCAGCAGCTTGTACGGGGAGGGGTATAGCAATCAGCCCCAGCATTTT. Based on the CDR3 plus reference TRBV5-5 and TRBJ1-5, the full variable domain is DAGVTQSPTHLIKTRGQQVTLRCSPISGHKSVSWYQQVLGQGPQFIFQYYEKEERGRGNFPDRFSARQFPNYSSELNVNALLLGDSALYLCASSLYGEGYSNQPQHFGDGTRLSIL.

This clone was seen a handful of times. The V gene is TRBV27, the J gene TRBJ2-2; TRBD1 is a possible D gene (5 bases). There are 16 residues in the CDR3. Trimming left V 3 bases short and J 4 bases short, with 15 bases between. CDR1 is MNHEY, CDR2 SMNVEV, per germline (reference sequence). As DNA, the CDR3 is TGTGCCAGCAGTTTTCTCCAGGGTGGTGTCACCGGGGAGCTGTTTTTT. This translates into CASSFLQGGVTGELFF.